These T cell receptor beta chains were read from a single sample in a study of blood T cell repertoires in COVID-19. Profiled with immunoSEQ multiplex PCR; TCRdb holds only in-frame clones, not every one. Of about 70,000 clones listed, roughly 81% are singletons. Sequencing was done on a sample of peripheral blood. These receptors came from a man at least 80 years old with acute or convalescent COVID-19. The conserved cysteine and the conserved F or W are not part of the CDR3 here. The order of the fields is CDR3 protein, V gene, J gene, D gene, CDR3 length. A D gene is named only where the DNA matches it firmly.

ASSDPGTGSGNTIY	TRBV3-1/TRBV3-2	TRBJ1-3	TRBD1	14
ASLAGGSTDTQY	TRBV5-4	TRBJ2-3	TRBD2	12
ASSTRRTGPNTGELF	TRBV5-1	TRBJ2-2	TRBD1	15
SARVTYEQY	TRBV20-1	TRBJ2-7	-	9
ASSLDRNYEQY	TRBV18	TRBJ2-7	-	11
ASRGTVGGYT	TRBV12-3/TRBV12-4	TRBJ1-2	TRBD1	10
ASSVGVGSEQY	TRBV9	TRBJ2-7	-	11
AATTGDFTEAF	TRBV10-3	TRBJ1-1	TRBD1	11
ASSARGAIAYEQY	TRBV6-6	TRBJ2-7	-	13
ASSYGGHSGANVLT	TRBV6-5	TRBJ2-6	-	14
ASSLTAVSDTQY	TRBV7-3	TRBJ2-3	-	12
ASSPRGQAGTEAF	TRBV18	TRBJ1-1	-	13
ASSLQGLALDTDTQY	TRBV14	TRBJ2-3	TRBD2	15
ASSPKTRGYEQY	TRBV7-6	TRBJ2-7	-	12
ASSFTTEELF	TRBV12-3/TRBV12-4	TRBJ2-2	-	10
SVDRGLSYGYT	TRBV29-1	TRBJ1-2	TRBD1	11
ASPIYGTEYNEQF	TRBV4-2	TRBJ2-1	TRBD1	13
ASSLVLQGITEAF	TRBV7-8	TRBJ1-1	TRBD1	13
ASSYDRDIRGEKLF	TRBV11-2	TRBJ1-4	TRBD1	14
ASSLAPGQGKLF	TRBV5-1	TRBJ1-4	-	12
ASKPLAVRYGYT	TRBV19	TRBJ1-2	-	12
ASSLDWTGEAF	TRBV11-2	TRBJ1-1	TRBD1	11
ASSISASGGELF	TRBV19	TRBJ2-2	TRBD2	12
ASSLRAYNEQF	TRBV7-7	TRBJ2-1	-	11
ASSRTGGWGYT	TRBV6-5	TRBJ1-2	TRBD1	11
ASSVGGTGRSMTLAGAG	TRBV9	TRBJ1-4	TRBD1	17
ASSLGTSGTDTQY	TRBV5-4	TRBJ2-3	TRBD2	13
ASSYGRDFEAF	TRBV6-2/TRBV6-3	TRBJ1-1	-	11
ASSVAAGANTGELF	TRBV9	TRBJ2-2	TRBD2	14
ASRGLGKNIQY	TRBV19	TRBJ2-4	-	11
ATSTGSHEQY	TRBV2	TRBJ2-7	TRBD1	10
ASQDSSDFYGYT	TRBV19	TRBJ1-2	-	12
AISEFRVEQY	TRBV10-3	TRBJ2-7	-	10